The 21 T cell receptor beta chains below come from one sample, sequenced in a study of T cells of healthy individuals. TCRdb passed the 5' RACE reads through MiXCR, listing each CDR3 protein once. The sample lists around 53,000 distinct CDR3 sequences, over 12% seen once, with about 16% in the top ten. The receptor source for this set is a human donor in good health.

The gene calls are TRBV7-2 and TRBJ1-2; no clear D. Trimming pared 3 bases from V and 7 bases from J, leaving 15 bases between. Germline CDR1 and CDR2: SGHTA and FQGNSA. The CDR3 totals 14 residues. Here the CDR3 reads CASSLGPAGGGYTF. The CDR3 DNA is TGTGCCAGCAGCTTGGGCCCAGCTGGCGGTGGCTACACCTTC.

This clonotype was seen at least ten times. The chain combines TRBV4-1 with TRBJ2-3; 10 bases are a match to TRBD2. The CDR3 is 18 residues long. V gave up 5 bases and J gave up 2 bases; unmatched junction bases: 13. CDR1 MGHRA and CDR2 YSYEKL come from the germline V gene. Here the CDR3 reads CASSNSRGLAGATDTQYF. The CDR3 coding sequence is TGCGCCAGCAGCAACTCGAGGGGGCTAGCGGGGGCCACAGATACGCAGTATTTT.

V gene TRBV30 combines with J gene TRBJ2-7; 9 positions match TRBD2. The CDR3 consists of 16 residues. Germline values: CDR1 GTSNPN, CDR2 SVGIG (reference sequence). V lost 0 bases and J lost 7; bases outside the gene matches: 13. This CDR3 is CAWSVGGGRGLGEQYF. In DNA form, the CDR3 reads TGTGCCTGGAGTGTAGGCGGCGGGAGGGGCTTGGGAGAGCAGTACTTC.

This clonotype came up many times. CDR3 sequence: CASSLVGWEQETQYF. CDR3 in DNA: TGTGCCAGCAGCTTAGTTGGCTGGGAACAAGAGACCCAGTACTTC. The chain recombines TRBV7-2 with TRBJ2-5; no definite D call. CDR3 length: 15 residues. The V gene's germline CDR1 is SGHTA and CDR2 FQGNSA. Trimming left V 1 base short and J 2 bases short, with 11 bases between.

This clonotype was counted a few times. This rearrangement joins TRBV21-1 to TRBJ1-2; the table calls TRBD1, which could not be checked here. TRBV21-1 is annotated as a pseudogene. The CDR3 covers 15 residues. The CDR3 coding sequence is TGTGCCAGCAGCAGCGGACAAGAAGCTAACTATGGCTACACCTTC. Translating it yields CASSSGQEANYGYTF.

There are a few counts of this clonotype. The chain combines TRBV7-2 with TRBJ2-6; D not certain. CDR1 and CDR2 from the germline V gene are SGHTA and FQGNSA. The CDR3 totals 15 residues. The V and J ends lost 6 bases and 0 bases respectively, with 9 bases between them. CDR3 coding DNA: TGTGCCAGCAGTTATATGGACTCTGGGGCCAACGTCCTGACTTTC. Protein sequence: CASSYMDSGANVLTF.

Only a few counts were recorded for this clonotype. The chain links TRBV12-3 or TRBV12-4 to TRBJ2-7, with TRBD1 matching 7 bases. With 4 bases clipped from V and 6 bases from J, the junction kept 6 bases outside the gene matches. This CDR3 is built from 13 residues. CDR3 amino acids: CASSSRQGSEQYF. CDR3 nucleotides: TGTGCCAGCAGTTCCAGACAGGGTTCCGAGCAGTACTTC.

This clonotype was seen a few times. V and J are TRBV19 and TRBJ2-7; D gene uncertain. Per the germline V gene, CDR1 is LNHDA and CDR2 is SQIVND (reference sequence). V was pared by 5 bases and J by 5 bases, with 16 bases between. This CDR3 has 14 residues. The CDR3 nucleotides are TGTGCCAGTAGTGTGATGTACATTCGGGACGAGCAGTACTTC. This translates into CASSVMYIRDEQYF.

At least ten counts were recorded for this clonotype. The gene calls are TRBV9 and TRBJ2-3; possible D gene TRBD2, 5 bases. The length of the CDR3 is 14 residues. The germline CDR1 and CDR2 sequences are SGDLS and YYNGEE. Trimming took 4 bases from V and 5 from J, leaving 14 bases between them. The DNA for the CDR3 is TGTGCCAGCAGCCCACGACCCGGGATAGATACGCAGTATTTT. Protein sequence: CASSPRPGIDTQYF.

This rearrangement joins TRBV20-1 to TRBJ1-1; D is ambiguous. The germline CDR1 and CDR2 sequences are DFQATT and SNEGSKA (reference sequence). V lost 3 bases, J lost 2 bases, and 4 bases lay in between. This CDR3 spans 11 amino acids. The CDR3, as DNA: TGCAGTGCTAGGAGAAACACTGAAGCTTTCTTT. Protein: CSARRNTEAFF.

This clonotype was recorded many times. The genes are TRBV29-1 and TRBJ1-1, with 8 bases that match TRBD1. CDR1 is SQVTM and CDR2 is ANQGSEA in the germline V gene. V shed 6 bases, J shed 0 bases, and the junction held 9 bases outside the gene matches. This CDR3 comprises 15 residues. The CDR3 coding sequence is TGCAGCGTCCAGGACAGGGATACAATGAACACTGAAGCTTTCTTT. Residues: CSVQDRDTMNTEAFF.

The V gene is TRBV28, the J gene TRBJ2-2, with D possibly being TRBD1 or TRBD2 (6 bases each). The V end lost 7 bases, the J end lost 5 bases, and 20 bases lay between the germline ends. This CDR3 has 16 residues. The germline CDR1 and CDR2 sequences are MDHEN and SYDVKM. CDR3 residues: CASKLGGQGPTGELFF. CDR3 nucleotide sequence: TGTGCCAGCAAGTTAGGGGGGCAGGGGCCGACCGGGGAGCTGTTTTTT.

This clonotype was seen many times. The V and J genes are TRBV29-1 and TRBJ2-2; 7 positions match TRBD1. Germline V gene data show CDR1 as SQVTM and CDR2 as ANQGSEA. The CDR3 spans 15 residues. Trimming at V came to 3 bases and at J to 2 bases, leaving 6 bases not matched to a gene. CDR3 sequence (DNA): TGCAGCGTTGACGAGGGGACAGCAAACACCGGGGAGCTGTTTTTT. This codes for CSVDEGTANTGELFF.

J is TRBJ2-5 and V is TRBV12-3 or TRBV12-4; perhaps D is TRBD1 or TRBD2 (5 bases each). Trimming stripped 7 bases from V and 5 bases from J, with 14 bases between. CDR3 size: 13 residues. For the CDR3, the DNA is TGTGCCAGCACATGGGGACGAAGGGAGACCCAGTACTTC. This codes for CASTWGRRETQYF.

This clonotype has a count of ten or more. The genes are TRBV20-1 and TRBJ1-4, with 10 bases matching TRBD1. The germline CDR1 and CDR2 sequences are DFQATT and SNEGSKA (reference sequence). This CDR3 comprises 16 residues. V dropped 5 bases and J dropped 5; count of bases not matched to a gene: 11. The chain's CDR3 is CSAAPGQGKVNEKLFF. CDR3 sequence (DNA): TGCAGTGCTGCACCGGGACAGGGGAAAGTGAATGAAAAACTGTTTTTT.

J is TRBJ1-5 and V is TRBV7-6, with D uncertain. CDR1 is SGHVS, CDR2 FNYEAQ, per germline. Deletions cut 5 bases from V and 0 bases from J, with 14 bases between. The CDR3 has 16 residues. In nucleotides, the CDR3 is TGTGCCAGCAGCCCTCGTGGCGGCGGTAGCAATCAGCCCCAGCATTTT. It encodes CASSPRGGGSNQPQHF.

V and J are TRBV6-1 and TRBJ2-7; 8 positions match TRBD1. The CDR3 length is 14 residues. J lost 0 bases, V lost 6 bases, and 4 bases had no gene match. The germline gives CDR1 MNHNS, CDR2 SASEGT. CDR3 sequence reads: CASRHGQGSYEQYF. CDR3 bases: TGTGCCAGCAGACACGGACAGGGCTCCTACGAGCAGTACTTC.

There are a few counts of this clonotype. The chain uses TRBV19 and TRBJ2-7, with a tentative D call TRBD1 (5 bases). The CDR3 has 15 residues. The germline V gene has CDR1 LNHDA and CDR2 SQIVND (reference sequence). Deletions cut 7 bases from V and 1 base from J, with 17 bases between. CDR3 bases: TGTGCCAGTAAGTACAGGATTCTAGGATCCTACGAGCAGTACTTC. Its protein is CASKYRILGSYEQYF.

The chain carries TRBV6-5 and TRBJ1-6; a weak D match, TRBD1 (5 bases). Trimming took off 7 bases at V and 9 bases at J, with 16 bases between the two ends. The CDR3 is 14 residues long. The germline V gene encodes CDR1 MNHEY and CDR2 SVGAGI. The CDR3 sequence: CASTSLERGSPLHF. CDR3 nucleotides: TGTGCCAGCACGTCGCTGGAAAGGGGTTCACCCCTCCACTTT.

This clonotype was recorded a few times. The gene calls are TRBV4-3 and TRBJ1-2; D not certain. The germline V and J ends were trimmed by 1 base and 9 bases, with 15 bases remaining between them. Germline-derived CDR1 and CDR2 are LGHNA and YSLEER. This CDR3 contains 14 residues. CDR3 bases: TGCGCCAGCAGCCAAGGAACAACCGGGGAACGCTACACCTTC. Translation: CASSQGTTGERYTF.

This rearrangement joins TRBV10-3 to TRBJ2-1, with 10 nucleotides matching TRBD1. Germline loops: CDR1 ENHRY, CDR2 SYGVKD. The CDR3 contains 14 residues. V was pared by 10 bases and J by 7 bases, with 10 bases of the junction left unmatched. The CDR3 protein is CATYQGTGENEQFF. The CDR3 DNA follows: TGTGCCACCTACCAGGGGACAGGGGAGAATGAGCAGTTCTTC.